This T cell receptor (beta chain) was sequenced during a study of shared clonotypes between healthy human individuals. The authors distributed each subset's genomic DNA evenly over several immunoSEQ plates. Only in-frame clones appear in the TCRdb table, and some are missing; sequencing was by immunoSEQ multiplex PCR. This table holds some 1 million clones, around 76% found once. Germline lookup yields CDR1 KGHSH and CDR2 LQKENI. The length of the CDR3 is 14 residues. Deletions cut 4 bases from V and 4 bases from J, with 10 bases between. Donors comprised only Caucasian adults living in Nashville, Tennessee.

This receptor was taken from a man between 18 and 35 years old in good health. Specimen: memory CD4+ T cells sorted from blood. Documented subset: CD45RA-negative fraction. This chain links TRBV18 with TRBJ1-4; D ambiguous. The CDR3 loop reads CASSQGQDNEKLFF. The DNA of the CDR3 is TGTGCCAGCTCACAAGGGCAGGATAATGAAAAACTGTTTTTT.